The 26 T cell receptor beta chains given below trace back to one sample, sequenced in a study of T cell responses to AZD1222 COVID-19 vaccine. The table came from immunoSEQ multiplex PCR; TCRdb's copy has only in-frame clones and leaves some out. The table has around 80,000 clones, approximately 85% seen once. Sequences were derived from peripheral blood, sampled 28 days after the second AZD1222 dose. These receptors were obtained from an adult who received the AZD1222 COVID-19 vaccine.

This clone has just a few counts. The rearrangement joins TRBV19 to TRBJ2-1, with D unclear. This CDR3 is built from 16 residues. V lost 4 bases and J 4 bases, leaving 17 bases between the germline ends. The germline CDR1 and CDR2 sequences are LNHDA and SQIVND (reference sequence). The CDR3 DNA sequence: TGTGCCAGTAGTAAGACGTCGTCATGGGATTACAATGAGCAGTTCTTC. Translation: CASSKTSSWDYNEQFF.

The chain joins TRBV28 to TRBJ2-2; no reliable D call. Between the trimmed V and J ends, which lost 3 bases and 2 bases, there was a span of 13 bases. CDR1 and CDR2 from the germline V gene are MDHEN and SYDVKM. CDR3 length equals 16 residues. The CDR3 loop reads CASSFFWIGNTGELFF. CDR3 DNA sequence: TGTGCCAGCAGTTTTTTTTGGATAGGAAACACCGGGGAGCTGTTTTTT. The whole variable domain, remainder taken from reference TRBV28 and TRBJ2-2, is DVKVTQSSRYLVKRTGEKVFLECVQDMDHENMFWYRQDPGLGLRLIYFSYDVKMKEKGDIPEGYSVSREKKERFSLILESASTNQTSMYLCASSFFWIGNTGELFFGEGSRLTVL.

J is TRBJ2-1 and V is TRBV5-8, with D possibly called TRBD1 or TRBD2 (7 bases each). CDR3 length: 15 amino acids. CDR1 is SGHTS, CDR2 YDEGEE, per germline. Trimming took off 0 bases at V and 2 bases at J, with 9 bases between the two ends. The CDR3 DNA sequence: TGTGCCAGCAGCTTGGCAGGGGGGGCCTACAATGAGCAGTTCTTC. Protein sequence: CASSLAGGAYNEQFF.

The chain combines TRBV6-5 with TRBJ1-6, with D maybe TRBD1 (5 bases). Deletions cut 2 bases from V and 8 bases from J, with 16 bases between. This CDR3 is built from 16 residues. Germline V gene data show CDR1 as MNHEY and CDR2 as SVGAGI. The CDR3 nucleotides read TGTGCCAGCAGTTACGGGGCCCCCAACGTGGATTCACCCCTCCACTTT. This codes for CASSYGAPNVDSPLHF.

CDR3 nucleotide sequence: TGTGCCAGCAGCGTAGGGACAGGGGGCTTGGACATTCAGTACTTC. Its protein product is CASSVGTGGLDIQYF. The chain joins TRBV9 to TRBJ2-4; TRBD1 aligns across 11 bases. V lost 0 bases to trimming and J lost 8 bases; unmatched junction nucleotides: 4. Germline CDR1 SGDLS, CDR2 YYNGEE. The CDR3 is 15 residues long. Supplemented by reference TRBV9 and TRBJ2-4, the full variable domain reads DSGVTQTPKHLITATGQRVTLRCSPRSGDLSVYWYQQSLDQGLQFLIQYYNGEERAKGNILERFSAQQFPDLHSELNLSSLELGDSALYFCASSVGTGGLDIQYFGAGTRLSVL.

The CDR3 protein is CASSFIVVGGLAIHSNQPQHF. In DNA form, the CDR3 reads TGTGCCAGCAGTTTCATCGTCGTCGGGGGGTTGGCGATTCATAGCAATCAGCCCCAGCATTTT. J is TRBJ1-5 and V is TRBV28; the D gene is possibly TRBD1 (5 bases). V dropped 3 bases and J dropped 0 bases, with 27 bases sitting between them. This CDR3 region has 21 residues. Looked up from germline, CDR1 is MDHEN and CDR2 is SYDVKM.

This clone was counted only a few times. The V gene is TRBV4-2, the J gene TRBJ2-3; TRBD1 aligns across 8 bases. V lost 1 base, J lost 2 bases, and 8 bases stayed unmatched. The CDR3 extends over 17 amino acids. The germline V gene encodes CDR1 LGHNA and CDR2 YNFKEQ. CDR3 DNA sequence: TGTGCCAGCAGCCAAGCCTCCAGGGGGCTGCCCACAGATACGCAGTATTTT. It is translated as CASSQASRGLPTDTQYF.

The count of this clone is one. The gene calls are TRBV21-1 and TRBJ1-6. TRBV21-1 is a pseudogene locus. This CDR3 region has 12 residues. CDR3 protein: CGAPRRDSPLHF. For the CDR3, the DNA is TGTGGGGCCCCCCGGAGAGATTCACCCCTCCACTTT.

The chain is built from TRBV7-8 and TRBJ1-3; D not certain. The V and J ends lost 2 bases and 14 bases respectively, with 16 bases between them. Germline CDR1 reads SGHVS; CDR2 reads FQNEAQ. The CDR3 has 13 residues. The CDR3 protein is CASSLRTSRALYF. The DNA for the CDR3 is TGTGCCAGCAGCTTAAGAACCTCTCGGGCGTTATATTTT. Looking up the rest from reference TRBV7-8 and TRBJ1-3 gives the full variable domain: GAGVSQSPRYKVAKRGQDVALRCDPISGHVSLFWYQQALGQGPEFLTYFQNEAQLDKSGLPSDRFFAERPEGSVSTLKIQRTQQEDSAVYLCASSLRTSRALYFGEGSWLTVV.

This chain connects TRBV13 to TRBJ1-3; 7 bases align to TRBD1. There are 15 residues in the CDR3. The V gene's germline CDR1 is PRHDT and CDR2 FYEKMQ (reference sequence). V was pared by 1 base and J by 3 bases, with 3 bases of the junction left unmatched. CDR3 in DNA: TGTGCCAGCAGCTTAGACCGGGACAGTGGAAACACCATATATTTT. This encodes CASSLDRDSGNTIYF.

The rearrangement uses TRBV5-6 and TRBJ2-5; TRBD1 matches 8 bases. The germline gives CDR1 SGHDT, CDR2 YYEEEE. J was trimmed by 3 bases and V by 4 bases; bases with no gene match: 2. This CDR3 is 13 amino acids long. The CDR3 nucleotides are TGTGCCAGCAGCCTGGACAGGGAAGAGACCCAGTACTTC. This gives the protein CASSLDREETQYF.

V is TRBV11-2 and J is TRBJ2-3, with 10 nucleotides matching TRBD1. This CDR3 comprises 17 residues. Per germline, CDR1 SGHAT and CDR2 FQNNGV. J lost 2 bases, V lost 1 base, and 6 bases had no gene match. The CDR3 coding sequence is TGTGCCAGCAGCTTAGTGTTCGGGACAGGGGCCACAGATACGCAGTATTTT. Translated, it gives CASSLVFGTGATDTQYF.

The chain combines TRBV18 with TRBJ1-6; TRBD1 agrees at 7 bases. V shed 2 bases and J 7 bases; nucleotides not matched to a gene: 5. CDR3 length equals 15 residues. Germline CDR1 is KGHSH and CDR2 is LQKENI. The DNA for the CDR3 is TGTGCCAGCTCACCAGACACAGGGGTGAATTCACCCCTCCACTTT. Its protein product is CASSPDTGVNSPLHF.

The table lists this clone with a few counts. The rearrangement uses TRBV5-1 and TRBJ2-7; weak D call: TRBD1 (6 bases). The CDR3 is 13 amino acids. Looked up from germline, CDR1 is SGHRS and CDR2 is YFSETQ. V lost 2 bases and J lost 6, with 12 bases in between. The DNA for the CDR3 is TGCGCCAGCAGCTTCGGGACAACGGGCGAGCAGTACTTC. Translated: CASSFGTTGEQYF.

This chain uses TRBV7-8 with TRBJ1-5, with D uncertain. V shed 1 base and J shed 5 bases, with 9 bases lying between them. The CDR3 runs to 14 residues. CDR1 and CDR2 from the germline V gene are SGHVS and FQNEAQ. CDR3 amino acids: CASSLEGNHQPQHF. The CDR3 DNA sequence: TGTGCCAGCAGCTTAGAAGGGAATCATCAGCCCCAGCATTTT.

V gene TRBV18 combines with J gene TRBJ2-2; perhaps D is TRBD1 or TRBD2 (5 bases each). The CDR3 length is 14 residues. Germline CDR1 KGHSH, CDR2 LQKENI. V was trimmed by 3 bases and J by 7 bases, leaving 12 bases between them. The CDR3 loop is CASSPRDGDGELFF. Here the CDR3 DNA reads TGTGCCAGCTCACCCCGGGACGGGGACGGGGAGCTGTTTTTT.

The V gene is TRBV6-5, the J gene TRBJ1-1; no firm D call. Per germline, CDR1 MNHEY and CDR2 SVGAGI. The CDR3 loop spans 14 amino acids. V lost 0 bases, J lost 5 bases, and 10 bases lay in between. For the CDR3, the DNA is TGTGCCAGCAGTTACTCTAAGGGCAGAACTGAAGCTTTCTTT. Translation gives CASSYSKGRTEAFF.

The J gene is TRBJ1-1, the V gene TRBV28; D gene uncertain. The CDR3 sequence is 11 residues long. Trimming shortened V by 7 bases and J by 1 base, and 4 bases separated the two germline ends. Germline CDR1 is MDHEN and CDR2 is SYDVKM. In DNA form, the CDR3 reads TGTGCCAGCATACAGAACACTGAAGCTTTCTTT. This gives the protein CASIQNTEAFF.

The rearrangement joins TRBV7-9 to TRBJ2-1; no definite D call. The CDR3 runs to 13 residues. CDR1 SEHNR and CDR2 FQNEAQ come from the germline V gene (reference sequence). The germline V and J ends were trimmed by 3 bases and 4 bases, with 7 bases remaining between them. The CDR3 DNA reads as TGTGCCAGCAGCTTCAACGCTTACAATGAGCAGTTCTTC. It specifies CASSFNAYNEQFF. Variable domain in full (rest from reference TRBV7-9 and TRBJ2-1): DTGVSQNPRHKITKRGQNVTFRCDPISEHNRLYWYRQTLGQGPEFLTYFQNEAQLEKSRLLSDRFSAERPKGSFSTLEIQRTEQGDSAMYLCASSFNAYNEQFFGPGTRLTVL.

The chain has TRBV11-3 and TRBJ2-1; TRBD1 might be the D (6 bases). CDR3 length: 14 amino acids. The V and J ends lost 5 bases and 2 bases respectively, with 10 bases between them. Germline CDR1 and CDR2: SGHNT and YENEEA. DNA for the CDR3: TGTGCCAGCAGCCAAGGGGGAGCCTACAATGAGCAGTTCTTC. Protein sequence: CASSQGGAYNEQFF.

The V gene is TRBV6-5, the J gene TRBJ1-5, with D possibly TRBD1 on 5 matching bases. Trimming stripped 6 bases from V and 3 bases from J, with 15 bases between. The CDR3 covers 15 residues. CDR1 and CDR2 from the germline V gene are MNHEY and SVGAGI. The CDR3 region is CASRTIPGNNQPQHF. CDR3 nucleotides: TGTGCCAGCAGGACGATCCCAGGGAACAATCAGCCCCAGCATTTT.

This clone occurred a few times. This chain connects TRBV6-6 to TRBJ1-1; D is unclear. Germline V gene sequence: CDR1 MNHNY, CDR2 SVGAGI (reference sequence). V was cut by 6 bases and J by 1 base, with 15 bases left in between. This CDR3 has 15 residues. For the CDR3, the DNA is TGTGCCAGCAGACCACCTGGGAACGAGAACACTGAAGCTTTCTTT. Protein sequence: CASRPPGNENTEAFF.

This chain joins TRBV5-1 and TRBJ1-5; D remains ambiguous. V was trimmed by 5 bases and J by 2 bases, leaving 11 bases between them. The CDR3 has 14 amino acids. Per the germline V gene, CDR1 is SGHRS and CDR2 is YFSETQ. CDR3 in DNA: TGCGCCAGCAGTGAAGGGTATGGCAATCAGCCCCAGCATTTT. Translating it yields CASSEGYGNQPQHF.

The sample holds many counts of this clone. This chain uses TRBV5-4 with TRBJ1-2, with D tentatively TRBD1 (5 bases). This CDR3 region has 14 residues. Germline V gene data show CDR1 as SGHNT and CDR2 as YYREEE (reference sequence). Trimming stripped 4 bases from V and 6 bases from J, with 16 bases between. Written as DNA, the CDR3 is TGTGCCAGCAGCGATGTCCCCGGGGCCGATGGCTACACCTTC. It yields the protein CASSDVPGADGYTF.

This clone was seen only once. This chain joins TRBV14 and TRBJ2-3; D unclear. The germline V gene encodes CDR1 SGHDN and CDR2 FVKESK. V lost 3 bases, J lost 2 bases, and 9 bases lay in between. The CDR3 sequence is 14 residues long. The CDR3 loop reads CASSHVRNTDTQYF. CDR3 in DNA: TGTGCCAGCAGCCATGTCCGGAACACAGATACGCAGTATTTT.

The J gene is TRBJ2-2, the V gene TRBV5-1, with 9 bases identical to TRBD1. Trimming removed 4 bases from V and 7 bases from J; junction bases left unmatched: 8. CDR1 and CDR2 from the germline V gene are SGHRS and YFSETQ. This CDR3 comprises 15 residues. CDR3 loop: CASSPGTGSYGELFF. The CDR3 nucleotides are TGCGCCAGCAGCCCCGGGACAGGGTCTTACGGGGAGCTGTTTTTT. The variable domain in full, completed from reference TRBV5-1 and TRBJ2-2, reads KAGVTQTPRYLIKTRGQQVTLSCSPISGHRSVSWYQQTPGQGLQFLFEYFSETQRNKGNFPGRFSGRQFSNSRSEMNVSTLELGDSALYLCASSPGTGSYGELFFGEGSRLTVL.